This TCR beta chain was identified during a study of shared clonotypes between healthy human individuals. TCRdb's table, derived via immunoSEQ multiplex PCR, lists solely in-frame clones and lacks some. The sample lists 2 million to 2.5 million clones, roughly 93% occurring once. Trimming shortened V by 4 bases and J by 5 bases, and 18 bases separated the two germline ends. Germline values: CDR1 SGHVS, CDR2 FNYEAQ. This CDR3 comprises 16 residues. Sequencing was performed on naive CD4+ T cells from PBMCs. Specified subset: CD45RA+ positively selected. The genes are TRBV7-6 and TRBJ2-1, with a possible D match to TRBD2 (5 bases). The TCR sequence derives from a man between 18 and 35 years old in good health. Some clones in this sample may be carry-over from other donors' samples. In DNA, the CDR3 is TGTGCCAGCAGCTCCACCTTGGTAGCGCTAGACAATGAGCAGTTCTTC. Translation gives CASSSTLVALDNEQFF.